The present entry profiles one T cell receptor beta chain with its context. The antigen is unknown. Primers included in the PCR were 60 Vbeta and 13 Jbeta primers. The protocol was immunoSEQ multiplex PCR, while the TCRdb copy is restricted to in-frame clones and leaves out a portion. The sample has 200,000 to 250,000 clones; the top ten hold 1.1%. This sample is drawn from a study of cytomegalovirus exposure and HLA in healthy donors. The overall study: Most genotyped donors, 65% to 90% of 300 to 400, had Caucasian-associated genetic ancestry.

CDR1 is MNHEY and CDR2 is SVGAGI in the germline V gene. There are 15 residues in the CDR3. Trimming cost V 0 bases and J 8 bases, with 14 bases left between them. General study points: In a later analysis, TCR beta V- and J-gene trimming was associated with a missense DCLRE1C variant.

This chain uses TRBV6-5 with TRBJ1-5; D not resolved. The specimen was PBMCs. This receptor was identified in a girl aged 2 to 10 in good health and CMV-seropositive. This chain's CDR3 is CASSYSFGHEEPQHF. CDR3 DNA sequence: TGTGCCAGCAGTTACTCGTTTGGCCACGAAGAGCCCCAGCATTTT.